This TCR beta chain was profiled in a study of T cells after yellow fever vaccination. TCRdb re-called the 5' RACE reads through MiXCR, storing one row per CDR3 protein. Here the sample spans around 150,000 distinct CDR3 sequences, less than 9% being singletons. The CDR3 has 14 residues. Germline CDR1 is KGHSH and CDR2 is LQKENI. V was clipped by 5 bases and J by 9 bases; unmatched bases: 10. This clonotype was found many times. The clonotype comes from a man between 18 and 35 years old who received the YFV17D yellow fever vaccine. The V call is TRBV18, the J call TRBJ2-4, with 7 bases that match TRBD1. The material sequenced was CD4+ T cells sorted from PBMCs, taken 5 days after the first yellow fever vaccination. This chain's CDR3 is CASSTGQARGIQYF. CDR3 DNA: TGTGCCAGCTCAACCGGACAGGCCCGGGGCATTCAGTACTTC.